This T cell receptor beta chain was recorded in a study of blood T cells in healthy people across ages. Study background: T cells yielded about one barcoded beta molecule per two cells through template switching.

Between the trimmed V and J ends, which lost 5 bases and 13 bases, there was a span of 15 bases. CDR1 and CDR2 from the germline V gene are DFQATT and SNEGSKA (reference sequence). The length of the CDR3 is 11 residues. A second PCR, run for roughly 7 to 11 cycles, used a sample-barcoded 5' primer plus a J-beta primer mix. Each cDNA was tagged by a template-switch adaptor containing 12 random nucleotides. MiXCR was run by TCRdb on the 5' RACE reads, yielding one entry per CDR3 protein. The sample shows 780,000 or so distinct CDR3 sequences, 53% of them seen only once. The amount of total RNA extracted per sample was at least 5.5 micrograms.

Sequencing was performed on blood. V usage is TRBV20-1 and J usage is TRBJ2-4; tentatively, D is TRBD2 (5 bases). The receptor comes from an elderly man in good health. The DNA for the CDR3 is TGCAGTGCTTCACAAGGAGGAGAGCAGTACTTC. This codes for CSASQGGEQYF.